This T cell receptor (beta chain) was sequenced during a study of blood T cell repertoires in COVID-19. Study as a whole: The United States, Italy and Spain supplied acute and convalescent COVID-19 samples.

The germline V gene has CDR1 MDHEN and CDR2 SYDVKM. The CDR3 is 14 amino acids. V was trimmed by 2 bases and J by 8 bases, leaving 15 bases between them. Original data processing: Reference gene primers were amplified, and this amplification served to estimate nucleated cell counts. TCRdb's copy holds only in-frame clones and misses some; the assay was immunoSEQ multiplex PCR. The V and J calls and clone size are taken from that table; D and trimming were inferred from the DNA. The sample lists about 310,000 clones, about nine tenths occurring once. Sample: peripheral blood. The TCR comes from a young man with active or convalescent COVID-19. The chain uses TRBV28 and TRBJ1-2; D may be TRBD1 (5 bases). The CDR3: CASSLAWTSTGYTF. CDR3 nucleotide sequence: TGTGCCAGCAGTTTAGCCTGGACATCTACGGGCTACACCTTC.